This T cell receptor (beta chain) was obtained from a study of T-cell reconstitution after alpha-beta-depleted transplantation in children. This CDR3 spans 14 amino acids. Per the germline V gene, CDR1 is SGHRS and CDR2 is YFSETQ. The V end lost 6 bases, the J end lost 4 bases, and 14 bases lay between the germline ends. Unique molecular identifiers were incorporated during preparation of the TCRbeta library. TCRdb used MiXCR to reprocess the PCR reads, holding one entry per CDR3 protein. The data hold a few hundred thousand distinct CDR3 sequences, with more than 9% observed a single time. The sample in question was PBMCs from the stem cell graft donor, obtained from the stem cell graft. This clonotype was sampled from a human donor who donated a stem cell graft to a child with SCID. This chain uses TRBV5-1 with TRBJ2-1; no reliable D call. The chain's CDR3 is CASIPVQSYNEQFF. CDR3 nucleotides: TGCGCCAGCATCCCGGTACAGTCTTACAATGAGCAGTTCTTC.